This T cell receptor (beta chain) originates from a study of beta chain features in type 1 diabetes. Points from the study as a whole: For type 1 diabetes patients, VDJ junctions showed fewer insertions and more deletions. In comparison with healthy donors, patients had naive, central memory and Treg TCRB repertoires that appeared more similar.

Every bit of the isolated RNA underwent reverse transcription, so sequencing read expressed TCRB transcripts. Sequenced by immunoSEQ multiplex PCR; TCRdb stores in-frame clones only, minus some. The data contain a few hundred thousand clones, around 14% of them singletons. Points on this clone: Its specificity is unknown.

The CDR3 totals 14 residues. The germline V gene encodes CDR1 SGHVS and CDR2 FQNEAQ. Trimming pared 3 bases from V and 0 bases from J, leaving 8 bases between. This chain uses TRBV7-8 with TRBJ1-1; D possibly corresponds to TRBD1 (6 bases). Material: naive CD4+ T cells from blood. This receptor was identified in a man aged 25 to 40 in good health. The chain's CDR3 is CASSLQGMNTEAFF. The CDR3 DNA sequence: TGTGCCAGCAGCTTGCAGGGGATGAACACTGAAGCTTTCTTT.